These 4 T cell receptor beta chains were all obtained from the same sample, sequenced in a study of OX40 agonist ivuxolimab in advanced cancers. Data came from immunoSEQ multiplex PCR; TCRdb stores just in-frame clones and leaves some out. The table shows some 45,000 clones, with over 65% occurring only once. This specimen consisted of CD4+ or CD8+ T cells sorted from blood, obtained in a trial of the OX40 agonist ivuxolimab. All receptors come from an adult with an advanced solid tumor such as melanoma, head and neck, liver or kidney cancer.

A single count supports this clone. The V and J genes are TRBV4-3 and TRBJ2-5; a weak D match, TRBD2 (7 bases). Trimming cost V 0 bases and J 4 bases, with 12 bases left between them. The CDR3 contains 15 residues. Germline lookup yields CDR1 LGHNA and CDR2 YSLEER. The CDR3 sequence is CASSQDMGGGETQYF. CDR3 in DNA: TGCGCCAGCAGCCAAGATATGGGAGGGGGAGAGACCCAGTACTTC.

This clone has only one observation. Here the CDR3 reads CASSFLSDRHEKLFF. CDR3 sequence (DNA): TGTGCCAGCAGTTTTCTGTCTGACAGGCATGAAAAACTGTTTTTT. This sequence joins TRBV28 and TRBJ1-4; the D gene is possibly TRBD1 (6 bases). The CDR3 is 15 residues long. Trimming removed 3 bases at V and 6 bases at J, with 14 bases between. Germline-derived CDR1 and CDR2 are MDHEN and SYDVKM.

This clone was recorded once. This rearrangement joins TRBV7-3 to TRBJ1-2; a weak D match, TRBD1 (6 bases). Per the germline V gene, CDR1 is SGHTA and CDR2 is FQGTGA. The CDR3 is 20 residues long. V lost 3 bases and J 0 bases, leaving 26 bases between the germline ends. The CDR3 DNA reads as TGTGCCAGCAGCTTGACTCCCAGGGGCCGAGGACAAGTTTCTAACTATGGCTACACCTTC. It yields the protein CASSLTPRGRGQVSNYGYTF.

The chain is built from TRBV20-1 and TRBJ1-1; D not certain. Per the germline V gene, CDR1 is DFQATT and CDR2 is SNEGSKA (reference sequence). Trimming pared 3 bases from V and 4 bases from J, leaving 6 bases between. CDR3 size: 11 residues. The CDR3 bases are TGCAGTGCTAGTGCGGCCACTGAAGCTTTCTTT. Translation: CSASAATEAFF.